The following is a T cell receptor beta chain sequence with its context. The sample is drawn from a study of T cell responses to AZD1222 COVID-19 vaccine. Sequenced by immunoSEQ multiplex PCR; TCRdb stores in-frame clones only, minus some. The table lists some 150,000 clones, approximately 90% of them singletons, with over 4% in the top ten. The CDR3 spans 15 residues. Germline CDR1 is SGHNT and CDR2 is YYREEE (reference sequence). Trimming removed 6 bases at V and 8 bases at J, with 23 bases between. The chain links TRBV5-4 to TRBJ1-2; possible D gene TRBD1, 5 bases. This sequence originates from an adult who received the AZD1222 COVID-19 vaccine. The starting material was peripheral blood, obtained 28 days after the second AZD1222 dose. CDR3 region: CASTHPLANRGGYTF. As DNA, the CDR3 is TGTGCCAGCACCCATCCGTTGGCAAACCGGGGCGGCTACACCTTC.